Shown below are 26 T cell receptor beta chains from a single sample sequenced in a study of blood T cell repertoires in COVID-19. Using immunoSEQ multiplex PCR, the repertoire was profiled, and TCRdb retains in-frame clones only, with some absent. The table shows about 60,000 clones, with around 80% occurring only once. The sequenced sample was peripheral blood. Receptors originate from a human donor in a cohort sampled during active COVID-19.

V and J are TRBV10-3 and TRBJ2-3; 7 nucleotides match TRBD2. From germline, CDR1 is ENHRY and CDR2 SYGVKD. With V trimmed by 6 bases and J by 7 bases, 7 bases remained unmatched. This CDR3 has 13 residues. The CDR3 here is CAISAPGGYTQYF. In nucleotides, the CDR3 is TGTGCCATCAGCGCGCCGGGGGGATATACGCAGTATTTT.

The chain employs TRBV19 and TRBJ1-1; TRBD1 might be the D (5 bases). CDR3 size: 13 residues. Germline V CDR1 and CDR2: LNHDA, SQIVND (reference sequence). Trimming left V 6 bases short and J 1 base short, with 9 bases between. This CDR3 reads CASSTGGNTEAFF. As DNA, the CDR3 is TGTGCCAGTAGCACCGGGGGGAACACTGAAGCTTTCTTT.

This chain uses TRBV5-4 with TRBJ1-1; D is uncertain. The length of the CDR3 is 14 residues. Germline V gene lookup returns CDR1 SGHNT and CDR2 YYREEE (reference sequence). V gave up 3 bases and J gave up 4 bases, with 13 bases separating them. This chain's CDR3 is CASSSPTKATEAFF. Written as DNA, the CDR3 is TGTGCCAGCAGCTCCCCGACTAAAGCCACTGAAGCTTTCTTT.

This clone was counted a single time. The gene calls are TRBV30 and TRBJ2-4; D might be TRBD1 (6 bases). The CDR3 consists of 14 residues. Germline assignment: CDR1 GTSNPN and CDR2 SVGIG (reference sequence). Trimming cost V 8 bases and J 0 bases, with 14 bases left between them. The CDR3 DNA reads TGTGCCCGCCGGGACACCCTAGCCAAAAACATTCAGTACTTC. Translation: CARRDTLAKNIQYF.

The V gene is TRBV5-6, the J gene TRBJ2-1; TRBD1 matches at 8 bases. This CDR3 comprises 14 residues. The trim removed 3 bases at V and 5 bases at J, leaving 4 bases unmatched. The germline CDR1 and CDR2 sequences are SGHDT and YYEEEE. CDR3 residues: CASSSRTGHNEQFF. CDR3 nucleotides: TGTGCCAGCAGCTCCCGGACAGGGCACAATGAGCAGTTCTTC.

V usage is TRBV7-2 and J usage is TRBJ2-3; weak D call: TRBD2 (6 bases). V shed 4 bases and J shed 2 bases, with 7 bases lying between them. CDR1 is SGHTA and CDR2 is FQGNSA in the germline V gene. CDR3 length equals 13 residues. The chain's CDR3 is CASSWDFTDTQYF. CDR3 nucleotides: TGTGCCAGCAGCTGGGACTTCACAGATACGCAGTATTTT.

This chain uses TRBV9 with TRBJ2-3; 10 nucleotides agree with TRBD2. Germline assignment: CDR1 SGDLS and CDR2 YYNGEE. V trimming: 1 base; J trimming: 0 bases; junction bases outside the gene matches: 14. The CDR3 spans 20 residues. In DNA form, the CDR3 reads TGTGCCAGCAGCGTACTAGCGGGAGCCTCTGGTGTTTTAAGCACAGATACGCAGTATTTT. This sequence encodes CASSVLAGASGVLSTDTQYF.

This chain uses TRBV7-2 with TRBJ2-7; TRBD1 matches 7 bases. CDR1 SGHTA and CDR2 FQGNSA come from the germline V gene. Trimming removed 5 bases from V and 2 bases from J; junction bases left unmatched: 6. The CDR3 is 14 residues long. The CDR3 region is CASSPQTGTYEQYF. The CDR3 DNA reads TGTGCCAGCAGCCCGCAGACAGGGACCTACGAGCAGTACTTC.

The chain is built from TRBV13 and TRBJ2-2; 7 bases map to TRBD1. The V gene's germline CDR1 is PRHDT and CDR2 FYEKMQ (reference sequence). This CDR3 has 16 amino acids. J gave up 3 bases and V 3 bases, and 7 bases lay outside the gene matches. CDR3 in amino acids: CASSFQTGDDTGELFF. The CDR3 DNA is TGTGCCAGCAGCTTCCAAACAGGGGATGACACCGGGGAGCTGTTTTTT.

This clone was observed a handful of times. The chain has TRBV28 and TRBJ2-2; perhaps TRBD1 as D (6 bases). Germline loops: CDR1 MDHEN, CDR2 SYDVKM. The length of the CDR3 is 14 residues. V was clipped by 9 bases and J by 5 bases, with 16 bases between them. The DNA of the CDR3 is TGTGCCAGTTCCAGGCCAGGGGAAACCGGGGAGCTGTTTTTT. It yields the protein CASSRPGETGELFF. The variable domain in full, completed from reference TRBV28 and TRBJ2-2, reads DVKVTQSSRYLVKRTGEKVFLECVQDMDHENMFWYRQDPGLGLRLIYFSYDVKMKEKGDIPEGYSVSREKKERFSLILESASTNQTSMYLCASSRPGETGELFFGEGSRLTVL.

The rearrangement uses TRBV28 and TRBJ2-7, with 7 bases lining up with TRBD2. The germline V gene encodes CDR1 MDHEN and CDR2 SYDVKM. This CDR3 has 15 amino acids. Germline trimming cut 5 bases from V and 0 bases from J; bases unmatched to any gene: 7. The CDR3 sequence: CASSQSGTLSYEQYF. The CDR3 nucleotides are TGTGCCAGCAGTCAAAGCGGGACCCTCTCCTACGAGCAGTACTTC.

CDR3 bases: TGTGCCAGCAGCCTCGGGACAGCTAACTATGGCTACACCTTC. Amino acid sequence: CASSLGTANYGYTF. This chain uses TRBV7-2 with TRBJ1-2; 7 bases are a match to TRBD1. Germline V gene data show CDR1 as SGHTA and CDR2 as FQGNSA. The CDR3 is made up of 14 amino acids. V dropped 5 bases and J dropped 0; count of bases not matched to a gene: 3.

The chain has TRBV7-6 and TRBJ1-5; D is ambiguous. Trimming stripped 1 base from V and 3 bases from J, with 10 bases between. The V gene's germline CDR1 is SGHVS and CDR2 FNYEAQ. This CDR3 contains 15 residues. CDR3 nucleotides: TGTGCCAGCAGCTTAGGATCTAGAACCAATCAGCCCCAGCATTTT. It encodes CASSLGSRTNQPQHF.

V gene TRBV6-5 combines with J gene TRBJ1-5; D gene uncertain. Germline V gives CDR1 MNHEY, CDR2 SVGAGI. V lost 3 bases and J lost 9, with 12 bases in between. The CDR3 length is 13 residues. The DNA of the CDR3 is TGTGCCAGCAGTTATGAAGTCGTCGGGCCCCAGCATTTT. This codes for CASSYEVVGPQHF.

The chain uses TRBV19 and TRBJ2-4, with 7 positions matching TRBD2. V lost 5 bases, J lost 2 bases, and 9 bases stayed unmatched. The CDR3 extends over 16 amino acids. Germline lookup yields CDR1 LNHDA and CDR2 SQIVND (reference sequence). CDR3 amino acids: CASSPPRGTSKNIQYF. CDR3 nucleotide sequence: TGTGCCAGTAGTCCTCCGCGGGGGACGTCCAAAAACATTCAGTACTTC.

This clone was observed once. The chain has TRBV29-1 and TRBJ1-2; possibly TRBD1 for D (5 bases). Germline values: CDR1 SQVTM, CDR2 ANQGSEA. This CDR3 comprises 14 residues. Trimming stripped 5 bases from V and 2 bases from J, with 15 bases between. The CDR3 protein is CSVNRLTANYGYTF. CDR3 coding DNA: TGCAGCGTTAACCGCTTGACAGCCAACTATGGCTACACCTTC.

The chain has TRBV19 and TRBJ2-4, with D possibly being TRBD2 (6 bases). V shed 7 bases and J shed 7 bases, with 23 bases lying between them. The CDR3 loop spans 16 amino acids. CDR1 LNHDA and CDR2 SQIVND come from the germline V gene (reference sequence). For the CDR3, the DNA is TGTGCCAGTACCCCCCGACCAGGCGGGGCGGGGAACATTCAGTACTTC. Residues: CASTPRPGGAGNIQYF.

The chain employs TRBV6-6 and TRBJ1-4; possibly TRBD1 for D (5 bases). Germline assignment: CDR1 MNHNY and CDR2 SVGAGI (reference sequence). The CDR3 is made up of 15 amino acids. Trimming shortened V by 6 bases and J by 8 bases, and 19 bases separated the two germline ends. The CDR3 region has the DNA TGTGCCAGCAGCGACACGGCAGGGAATCAGGAAAAACTGTTTTTT. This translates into CASSDTAGNQEKLFF.

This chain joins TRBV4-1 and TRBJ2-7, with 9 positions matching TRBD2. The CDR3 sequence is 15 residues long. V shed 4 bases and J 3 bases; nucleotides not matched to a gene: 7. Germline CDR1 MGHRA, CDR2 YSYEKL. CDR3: CASSLSGLAIYEQYF. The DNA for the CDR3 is TGCGCCAGCAGCCTTTCAGGACTAGCGATCTACGAGCAGTACTTC.

The CDR3, as DNA: TGTGCCAGCAGTTACAACAACAGGGGGCAGGCCGGGGAGCTGTTTTTT. Protein: CASSYNNRGQAGELFF. The rearrangement links TRBV6-5 to TRBJ2-2, with 9 bases that match TRBD1. The J segment lost 6 bases and the V segment lost 2 bases, leaving 7 bases of the junction unmatched. The germline gives CDR1 MNHEY, CDR2 SVGAGI. CDR3 length equals 16 residues.

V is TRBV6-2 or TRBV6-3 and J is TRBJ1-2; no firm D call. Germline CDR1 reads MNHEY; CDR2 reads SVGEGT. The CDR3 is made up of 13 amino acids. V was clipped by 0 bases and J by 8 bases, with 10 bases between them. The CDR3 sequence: CASSYSGSDGYTF. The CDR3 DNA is TGTGCCAGCAGTTACTCGGGGAGTGACGGCTACACCTTC.

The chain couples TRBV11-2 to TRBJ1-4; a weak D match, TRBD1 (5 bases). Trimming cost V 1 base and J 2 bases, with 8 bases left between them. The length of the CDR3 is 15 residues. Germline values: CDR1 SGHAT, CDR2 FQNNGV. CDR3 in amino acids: CASSLGGGTNEKLFF. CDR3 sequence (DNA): TGTGCCAGCAGCTTAGGTGGGGGGACTAATGAAAAACTGTTTTTT.

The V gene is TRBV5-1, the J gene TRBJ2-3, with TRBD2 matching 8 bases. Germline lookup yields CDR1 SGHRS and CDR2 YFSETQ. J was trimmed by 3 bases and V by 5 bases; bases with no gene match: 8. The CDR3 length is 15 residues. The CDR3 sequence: CASRGSGSVTDTQYF. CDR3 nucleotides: TGCGCCAGCAGGGGAAGCGGGAGTGTGACAGATACGCAGTATTTT.

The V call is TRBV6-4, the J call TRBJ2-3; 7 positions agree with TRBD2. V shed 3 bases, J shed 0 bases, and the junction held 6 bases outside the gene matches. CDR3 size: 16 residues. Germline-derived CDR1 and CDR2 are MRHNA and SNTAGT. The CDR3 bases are TGTGCCAGCAGTGAGGTGGCTAGCGGTAGCACAGATACGCAGTATTTT. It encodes CASSEVASGSTDTQYF.

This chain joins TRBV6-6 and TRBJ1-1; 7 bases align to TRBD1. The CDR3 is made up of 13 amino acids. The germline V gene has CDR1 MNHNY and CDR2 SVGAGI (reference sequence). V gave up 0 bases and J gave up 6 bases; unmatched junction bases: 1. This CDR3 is CASSYSTGPEAFF. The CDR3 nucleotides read TGTGCCAGCAGTTACTCGACAGGGCCTGAAGCTTTCTTT.

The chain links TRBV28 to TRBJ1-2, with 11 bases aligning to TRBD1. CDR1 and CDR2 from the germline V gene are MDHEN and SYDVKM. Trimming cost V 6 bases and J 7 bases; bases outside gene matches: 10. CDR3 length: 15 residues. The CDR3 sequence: CASRAWGTGGGGYTF. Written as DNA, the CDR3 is TGTGCCAGCAGAGCCTGGGGGACAGGGGGTGGTGGCTACACCTTC.